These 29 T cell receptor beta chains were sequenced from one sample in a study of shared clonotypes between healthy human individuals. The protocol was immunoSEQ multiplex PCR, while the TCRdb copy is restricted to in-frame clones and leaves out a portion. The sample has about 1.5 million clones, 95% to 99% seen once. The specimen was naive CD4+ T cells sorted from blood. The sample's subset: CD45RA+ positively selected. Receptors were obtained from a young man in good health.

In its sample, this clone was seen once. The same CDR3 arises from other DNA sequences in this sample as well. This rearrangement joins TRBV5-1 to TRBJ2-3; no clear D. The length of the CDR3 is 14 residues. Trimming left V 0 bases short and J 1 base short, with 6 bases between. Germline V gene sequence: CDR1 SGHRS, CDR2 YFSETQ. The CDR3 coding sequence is TGCGCCAGCAGCTTGGGTGTGGGCACAGATACGCAGTATTTT. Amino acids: CASSLGVGTDTQYF.

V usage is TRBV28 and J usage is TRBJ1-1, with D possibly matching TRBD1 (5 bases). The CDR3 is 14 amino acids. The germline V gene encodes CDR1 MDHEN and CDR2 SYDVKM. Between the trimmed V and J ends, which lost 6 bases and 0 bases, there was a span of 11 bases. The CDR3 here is CASRQPGLNTEAFF. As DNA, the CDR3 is TGTGCCAGCAGACAACCGGGACTGAACACTGAAGCTTTCTTT.

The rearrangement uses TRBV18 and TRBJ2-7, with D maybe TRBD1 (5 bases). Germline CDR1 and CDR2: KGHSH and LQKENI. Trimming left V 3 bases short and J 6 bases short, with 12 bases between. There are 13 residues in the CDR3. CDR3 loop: CASSPARVSEQYF. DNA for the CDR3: TGTGCCAGCTCACCGGCCAGGGTGAGCGAGCAGTACTTC.

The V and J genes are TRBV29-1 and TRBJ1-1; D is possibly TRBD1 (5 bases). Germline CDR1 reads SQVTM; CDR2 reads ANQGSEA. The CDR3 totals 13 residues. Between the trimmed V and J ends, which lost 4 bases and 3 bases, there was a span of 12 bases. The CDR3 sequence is CSVAPSGYTEAFF. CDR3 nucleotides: TGCAGCGTTGCTCCATCAGGGTACACTGAAGCTTTCTTT.

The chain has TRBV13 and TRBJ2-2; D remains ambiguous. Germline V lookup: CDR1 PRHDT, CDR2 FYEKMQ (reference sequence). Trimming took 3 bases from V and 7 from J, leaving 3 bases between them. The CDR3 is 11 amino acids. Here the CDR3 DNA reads TGTGCCAGCAGCTTTGTCGGGGAGCTGTTTTTT. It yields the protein CASSFVGELFF.

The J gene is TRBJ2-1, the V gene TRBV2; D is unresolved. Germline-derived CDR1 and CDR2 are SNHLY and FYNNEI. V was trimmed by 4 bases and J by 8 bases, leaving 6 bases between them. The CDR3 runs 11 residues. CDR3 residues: CASSGTYEQFF. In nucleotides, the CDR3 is TGTGCCAGCAGTGGTACCTATGAGCAGTTCTTC.

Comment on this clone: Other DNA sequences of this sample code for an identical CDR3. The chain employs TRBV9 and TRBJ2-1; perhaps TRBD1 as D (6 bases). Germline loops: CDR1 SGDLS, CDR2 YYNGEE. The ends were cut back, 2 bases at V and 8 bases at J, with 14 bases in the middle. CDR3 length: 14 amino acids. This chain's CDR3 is CASSVGPRGDEQFF. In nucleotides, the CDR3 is TGTGCCAGCAGCGTGGGACCCAGGGGTGATGAGCAGTTCTTC.

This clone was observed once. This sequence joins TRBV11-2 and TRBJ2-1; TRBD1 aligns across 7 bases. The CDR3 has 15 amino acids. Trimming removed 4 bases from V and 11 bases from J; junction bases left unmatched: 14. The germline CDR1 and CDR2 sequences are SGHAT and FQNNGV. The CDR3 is CASSSNRGREFQQFF. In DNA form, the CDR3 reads TGTGCCAGCAGCTCCAACAGGGGACGAGAGTTCCAGCAGTTCTTC. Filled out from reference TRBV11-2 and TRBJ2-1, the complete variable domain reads EAGVAQSPRYKIIEKRQSVAFWCNPISGHATLYWYQQILGQGPKLLIQFQNNGVVDDSQLPKDRFSAERLKGVDSTLKIQPAKLEDSAVYLCASSSNRGREFQQFFGPGTRLTVL.

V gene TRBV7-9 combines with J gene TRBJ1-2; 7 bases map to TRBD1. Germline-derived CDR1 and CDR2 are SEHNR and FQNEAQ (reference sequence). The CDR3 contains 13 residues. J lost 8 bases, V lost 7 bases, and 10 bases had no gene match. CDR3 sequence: CASTPVVGGGYTF. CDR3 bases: TGTGCCAGCACCCCCGTCGTAGGGGGCGGCTACACCTTC.

The CDR3 protein is CASSLVGQELTYEQYF. CDR3 in DNA: TGTGCCAGCAGCTTAGTAGGACAGGAGCTCACCTACGAGCAGTACTTC. The rearrangement uses TRBV7-9 and TRBJ2-7; TRBD1 agrees at 7 bases. Germline V gene data show CDR1 as SEHNR and CDR2 as FQNEAQ (reference sequence). This CDR3 is built from 16 residues. Trimming removed 1 base from V and 2 bases from J; junction bases left unmatched: 8.

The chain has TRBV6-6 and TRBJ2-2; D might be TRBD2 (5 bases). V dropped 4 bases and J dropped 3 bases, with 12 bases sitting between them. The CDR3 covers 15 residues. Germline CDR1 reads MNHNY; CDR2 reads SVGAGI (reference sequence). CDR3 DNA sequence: TGTGCCAGCAGTTCCCTTAGGACTGACACCGGGGAGCTGTTTTTT. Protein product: CASSSLRTDTGELFF.

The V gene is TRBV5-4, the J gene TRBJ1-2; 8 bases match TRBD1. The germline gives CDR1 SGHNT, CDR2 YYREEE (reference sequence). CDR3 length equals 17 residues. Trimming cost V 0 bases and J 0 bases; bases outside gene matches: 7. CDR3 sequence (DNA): TGTGCCAGCAGCTTGGGTCAGGGGGCCATGACTAACTATGGCTACACCTTC. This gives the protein CASSLGQGAMTNYGYTF.

In DNA, the CDR3 is TGTGCCAGCAGCCCTAGGGAGGGGAAAAACACCATATATTTT. This sequence encodes CASSPREGKNTIYF. The rearrangement uses TRBV7-9 and TRBJ1-3, with D perhaps matching TRBD1 (5 bases). The ends were cut back, 5 bases at V and 6 bases at J, with 14 bases in the middle. The germline V gene has CDR1 SEHNR and CDR2 FQNEAQ (reference sequence). There are 14 residues in the CDR3.

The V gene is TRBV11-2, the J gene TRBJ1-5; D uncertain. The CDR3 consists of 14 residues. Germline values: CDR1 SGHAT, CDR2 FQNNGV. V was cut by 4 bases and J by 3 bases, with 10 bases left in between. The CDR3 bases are TGTGCCAGCAGCTCACTGCGGGACAATCAGCCCCAGCATTTT. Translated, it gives CASSSLRDNQPQHF.

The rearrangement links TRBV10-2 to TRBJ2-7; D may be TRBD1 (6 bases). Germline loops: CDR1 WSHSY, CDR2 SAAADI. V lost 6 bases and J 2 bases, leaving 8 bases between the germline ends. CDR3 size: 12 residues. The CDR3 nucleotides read TGCGCCAGCAGACAGGGCCCCTACGAGCAGTACTTC. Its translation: CASRQGPYEQYF.

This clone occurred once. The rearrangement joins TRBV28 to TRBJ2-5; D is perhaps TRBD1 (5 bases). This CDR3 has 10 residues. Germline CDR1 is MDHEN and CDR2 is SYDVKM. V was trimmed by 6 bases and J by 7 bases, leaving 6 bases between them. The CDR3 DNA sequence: TGTGCCAGCAGCCAGGGGACCCAGTACTTC. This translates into CASSQGTQYF.

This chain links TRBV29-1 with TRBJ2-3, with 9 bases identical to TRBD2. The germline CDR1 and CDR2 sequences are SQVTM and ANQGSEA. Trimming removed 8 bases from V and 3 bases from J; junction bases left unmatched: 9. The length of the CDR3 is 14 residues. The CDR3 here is CSSIPGLATDTQYF. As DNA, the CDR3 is TGCAGCTCAATACCGGGACTAGCAACAGATACGCAGTATTTT.

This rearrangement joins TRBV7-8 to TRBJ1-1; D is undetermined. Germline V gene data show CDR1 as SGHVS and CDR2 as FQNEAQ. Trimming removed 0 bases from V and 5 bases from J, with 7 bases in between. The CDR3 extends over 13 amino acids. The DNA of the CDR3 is TGTGCCAGCAGCTTAGCGGAGGAGACTGAAGCTTTCTTT. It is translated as CASSLAEETEAFF.

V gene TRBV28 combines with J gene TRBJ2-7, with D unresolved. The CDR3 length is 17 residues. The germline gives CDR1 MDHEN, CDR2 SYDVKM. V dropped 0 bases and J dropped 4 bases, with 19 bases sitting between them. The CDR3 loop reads CASSLWQGLGISYEQYF. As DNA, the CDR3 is TGTGCCAGCAGTTTATGGCAAGGGTTGGGTATATCTTACGAGCAGTACTTC.

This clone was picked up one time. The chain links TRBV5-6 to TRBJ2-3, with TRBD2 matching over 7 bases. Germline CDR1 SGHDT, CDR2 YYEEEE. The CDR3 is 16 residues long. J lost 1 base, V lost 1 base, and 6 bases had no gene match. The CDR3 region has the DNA TGTGCCAGCAGCTTGTCCGGGGGGTACGGCACAGATACGCAGTATTTT. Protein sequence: CASSLSGGYGTDTQYF. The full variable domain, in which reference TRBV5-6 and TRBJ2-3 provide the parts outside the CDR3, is DAGVTQSPTHLIKTRGQQVTLRCSPKSGHDTVSWYQQALGQGPQFIFQYYEEEERQRGNFPDRFSGHQFPNYSSELNVNALLLGDSALYLCASSLSGGYGTDTQYFGPGTRLTVL.

CDR3 sequence (DNA): TGTGCCACCAGTACAGGGACGGGAAACACCATATATTTT. This translates into CATSTGTGNTIYF. The chain recombines TRBV9 with TRBJ1-3; a possible D gene is TRBD1 (6 bases). This CDR3 is 13 amino acids long. CDR1 is SGDLS and CDR2 is YYNGEE in the germline V gene. Trimming shortened V by 9 bases and J by 4 bases, and 14 bases separated the two germline ends.

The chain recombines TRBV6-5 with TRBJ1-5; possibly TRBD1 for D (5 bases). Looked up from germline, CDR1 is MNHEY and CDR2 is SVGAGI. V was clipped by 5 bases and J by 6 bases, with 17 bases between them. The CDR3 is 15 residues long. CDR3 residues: CASSTGMGVGQPQHF. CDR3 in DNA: TGTGCCAGCAGTACGGGGATGGGGGTGGGTCAGCCCCAGCATTTT.

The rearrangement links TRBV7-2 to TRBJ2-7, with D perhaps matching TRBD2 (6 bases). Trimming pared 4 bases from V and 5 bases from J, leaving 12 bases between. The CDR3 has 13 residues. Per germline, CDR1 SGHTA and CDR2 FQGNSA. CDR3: CASSWGLPDEQYF. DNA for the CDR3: TGTGCCAGCAGCTGGGGACTCCCCGACGAGCAGTACTTC. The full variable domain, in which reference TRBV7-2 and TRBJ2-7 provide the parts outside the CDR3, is GAGVSQSPSNKVTEKGKDVELRCDPISGHTALYWYRQSLGQGLEFLIYFQGNSAPDKSGLPSDRFSAERTGGSVSTLTIQRTQQEDSAVYLCASSWGLPDEQYFGPGTRLTVT.

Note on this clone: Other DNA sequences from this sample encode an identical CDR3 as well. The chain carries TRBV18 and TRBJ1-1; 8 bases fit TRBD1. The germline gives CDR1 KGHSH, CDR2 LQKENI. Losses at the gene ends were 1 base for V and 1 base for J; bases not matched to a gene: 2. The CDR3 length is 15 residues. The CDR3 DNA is TGTGCCAGCTCACCACTCGACAGGGGGAACACTGAAGCTTTCTTT. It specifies CASSPLDRGNTEAFF.

CDR3 nucleotide sequence: TGCGCCAGCAGCTTTAAATCAGCGCGGGACCCGGATAGCACAGATACGCAGTATTTT. This codes for CASSFKSARDPDSTDTQYF. J is TRBJ2-3 and V is TRBV5-1; D perhaps matches TRBD2 (6 bases). The CDR3 totals 19 residues. Trimming shortened V by 2 bases and J by 0 bases, and 22 bases separated the two germline ends. Germline CDR1 is SGHRS and CDR2 is YFSETQ.

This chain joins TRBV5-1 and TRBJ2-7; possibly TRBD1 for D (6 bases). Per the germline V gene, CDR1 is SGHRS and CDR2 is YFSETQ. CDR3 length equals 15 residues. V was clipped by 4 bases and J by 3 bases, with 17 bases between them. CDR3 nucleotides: TGCGCCAGCAGCCGGTTAGTAGGGGGAAACTACGAGCAGTACTTC. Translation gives CASSRLVGGNYEQYF.

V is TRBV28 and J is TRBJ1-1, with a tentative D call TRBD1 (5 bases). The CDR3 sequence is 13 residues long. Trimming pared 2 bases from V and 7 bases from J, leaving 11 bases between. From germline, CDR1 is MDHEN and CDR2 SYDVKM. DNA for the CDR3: TGTGCCAGCAGTTTAATGTTGGGGGGTGAAGCTTTCTTT. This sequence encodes CASSLMLGGEAFF.

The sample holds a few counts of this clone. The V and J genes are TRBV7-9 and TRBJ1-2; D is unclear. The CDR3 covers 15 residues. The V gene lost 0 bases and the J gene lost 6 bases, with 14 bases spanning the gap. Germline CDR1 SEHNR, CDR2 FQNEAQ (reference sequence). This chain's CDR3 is CASSLAFGNSDGYTF. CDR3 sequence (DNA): TGTGCCAGCAGCTTAGCGTTCGGGAATTCGGATGGCTACACCTTC.

The CDR3 protein is CASSPPGGSADTQYF. The CDR3 DNA sequence: TGCGCCAGCAGCCCCCCGGGGGGGAGCGCAGATACGCAGTATTTT. The chain carries TRBV5-1 and TRBJ2-3, with 8 bases aligning to TRBD2. The germline CDR1 and CDR2 sequences are SGHRS and YFSETQ. The CDR3 is made up of 15 amino acids. With V trimmed by 4 bases and J by 4 bases, 8 bases remained unmatched.